This T cell receptor beta chain was sequenced during a study of T cells after yellow fever vaccination. By 5'RACE template switching, TCR cDNA was produced, with a universal primer site and UMIs added in the process. TCRdb re-analysed the 5' RACE reads in MiXCR, keeping a single row per CDR3 protein. Here the sample spans about 350,000 distinct CDR3 sequences, over 4% being singletons. The V gene's germline CDR1 is SGHKS and CDR2 YYEKEE (reference sequence). The CDR3 is made up of 16 amino acids. The V segment lost 1 base and the J segment 4 bases; nucleotides outside the gene matches: 5. The chain employs TRBV5-5 and TRBJ1-3; TRBD1 agrees at 10 bases. The sequencing used PBMCs, collected 5 days after the yellow fever booster vaccination. The receptor comes from a man between 18 and 35 years old who received the YFV17D yellow fever vaccine. CDR3 region: CASSLRTGGSGNTIYF. The CDR3 DNA reads TGTGCCAGCAGCTTGCGGACAGGGGGATCAGGAAACACCATATATTTT.